This T cell receptor beta chain was recorded in a study of cytomegalovirus exposure and HLA in healthy donors. About the study: The study's early data release held tens of millions of unique TCRs from HLA-typed donors.

Use of 60 Vbeta and 13 Jbeta primers characterized the PCR. Assay: immunoSEQ multiplex PCR; the TCRdb copy retains only in-frame clones and omits some. The sample records around 130,000 clones, approximately 80% being singletons. Findings and caveats of the study: TCR beta sequences reportedly predicted most subjects' HLA-A and HLA-B alleles accurately. The authors considered a cluster of highly shared sequence variants likely to be a sequencing artifact. Cytomegalovirus association was listed for approximately 150 TCR beta chains.

CDR3 length equals 13 residues. V lost 8 bases, J lost 0 bases, and 11 bases lay in between. Looked up from germline, CDR1 is SNHLY and CDR2 is FYNNEI. This clone was seen a single time. The antigen is unknown. The J gene is TRBJ2-7, the V gene TRBV2, with D perhaps matching TRBD2 (6 bases). The receptor comes from a man aged 45-60 years in good health and CMV-seronegative. The sample comprised PBMCs. The CDR3 reads CASVGGTSYEQYF. CDR3 in DNA: TGTGCCAGCGTTGGGGGGACCTCCTACGAGCAGTACTTC. Looking up the rest from reference TRBV2 and TRBJ2-7 gives the full variable domain: EPEVTQTPSHQVTQMGQEVILRCVPISNHLYFYWYRQILGQKVEFLVSFYNNEISEKSEIFDDQFSVERPDGSNFTLKIRSTKLEDSAMYFCASVGGTSYEQYFGPGTRLTVT.